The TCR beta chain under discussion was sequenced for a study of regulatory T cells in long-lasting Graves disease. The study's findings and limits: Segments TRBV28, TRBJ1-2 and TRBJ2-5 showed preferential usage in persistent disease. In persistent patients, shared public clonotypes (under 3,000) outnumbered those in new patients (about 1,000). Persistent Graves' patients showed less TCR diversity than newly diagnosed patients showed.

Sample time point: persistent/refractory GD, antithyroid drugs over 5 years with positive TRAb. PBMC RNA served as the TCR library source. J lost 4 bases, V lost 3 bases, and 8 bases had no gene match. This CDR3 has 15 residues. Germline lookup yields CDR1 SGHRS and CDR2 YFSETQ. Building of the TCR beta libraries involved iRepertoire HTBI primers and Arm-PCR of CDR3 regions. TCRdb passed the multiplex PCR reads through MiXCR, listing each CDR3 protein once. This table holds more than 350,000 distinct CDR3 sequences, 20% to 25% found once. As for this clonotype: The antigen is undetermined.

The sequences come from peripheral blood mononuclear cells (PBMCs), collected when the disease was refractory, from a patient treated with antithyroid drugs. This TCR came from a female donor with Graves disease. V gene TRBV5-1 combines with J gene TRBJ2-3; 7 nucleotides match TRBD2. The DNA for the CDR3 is TGCGCCAGCAGCTCCCCGGCGGGAGAGGCAGATACGCAGTATTTT. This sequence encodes CASSSPAGEADTQYF.